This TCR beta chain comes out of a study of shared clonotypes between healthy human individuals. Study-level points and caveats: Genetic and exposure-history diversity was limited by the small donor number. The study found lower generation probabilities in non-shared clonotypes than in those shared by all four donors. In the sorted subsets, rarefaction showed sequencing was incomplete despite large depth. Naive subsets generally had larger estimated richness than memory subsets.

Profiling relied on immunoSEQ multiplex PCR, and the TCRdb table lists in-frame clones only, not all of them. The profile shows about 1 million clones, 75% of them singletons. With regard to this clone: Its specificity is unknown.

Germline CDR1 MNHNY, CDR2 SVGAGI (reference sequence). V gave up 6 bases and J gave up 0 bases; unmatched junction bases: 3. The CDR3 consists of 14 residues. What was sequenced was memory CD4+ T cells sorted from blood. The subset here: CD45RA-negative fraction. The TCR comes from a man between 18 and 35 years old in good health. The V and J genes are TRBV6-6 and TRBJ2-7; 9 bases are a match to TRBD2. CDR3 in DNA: TGTGCCAGCAGGCGGGGGGGCGACTCCTACGAGCAGTACTTC. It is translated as CASRRGGDSYEQYF.